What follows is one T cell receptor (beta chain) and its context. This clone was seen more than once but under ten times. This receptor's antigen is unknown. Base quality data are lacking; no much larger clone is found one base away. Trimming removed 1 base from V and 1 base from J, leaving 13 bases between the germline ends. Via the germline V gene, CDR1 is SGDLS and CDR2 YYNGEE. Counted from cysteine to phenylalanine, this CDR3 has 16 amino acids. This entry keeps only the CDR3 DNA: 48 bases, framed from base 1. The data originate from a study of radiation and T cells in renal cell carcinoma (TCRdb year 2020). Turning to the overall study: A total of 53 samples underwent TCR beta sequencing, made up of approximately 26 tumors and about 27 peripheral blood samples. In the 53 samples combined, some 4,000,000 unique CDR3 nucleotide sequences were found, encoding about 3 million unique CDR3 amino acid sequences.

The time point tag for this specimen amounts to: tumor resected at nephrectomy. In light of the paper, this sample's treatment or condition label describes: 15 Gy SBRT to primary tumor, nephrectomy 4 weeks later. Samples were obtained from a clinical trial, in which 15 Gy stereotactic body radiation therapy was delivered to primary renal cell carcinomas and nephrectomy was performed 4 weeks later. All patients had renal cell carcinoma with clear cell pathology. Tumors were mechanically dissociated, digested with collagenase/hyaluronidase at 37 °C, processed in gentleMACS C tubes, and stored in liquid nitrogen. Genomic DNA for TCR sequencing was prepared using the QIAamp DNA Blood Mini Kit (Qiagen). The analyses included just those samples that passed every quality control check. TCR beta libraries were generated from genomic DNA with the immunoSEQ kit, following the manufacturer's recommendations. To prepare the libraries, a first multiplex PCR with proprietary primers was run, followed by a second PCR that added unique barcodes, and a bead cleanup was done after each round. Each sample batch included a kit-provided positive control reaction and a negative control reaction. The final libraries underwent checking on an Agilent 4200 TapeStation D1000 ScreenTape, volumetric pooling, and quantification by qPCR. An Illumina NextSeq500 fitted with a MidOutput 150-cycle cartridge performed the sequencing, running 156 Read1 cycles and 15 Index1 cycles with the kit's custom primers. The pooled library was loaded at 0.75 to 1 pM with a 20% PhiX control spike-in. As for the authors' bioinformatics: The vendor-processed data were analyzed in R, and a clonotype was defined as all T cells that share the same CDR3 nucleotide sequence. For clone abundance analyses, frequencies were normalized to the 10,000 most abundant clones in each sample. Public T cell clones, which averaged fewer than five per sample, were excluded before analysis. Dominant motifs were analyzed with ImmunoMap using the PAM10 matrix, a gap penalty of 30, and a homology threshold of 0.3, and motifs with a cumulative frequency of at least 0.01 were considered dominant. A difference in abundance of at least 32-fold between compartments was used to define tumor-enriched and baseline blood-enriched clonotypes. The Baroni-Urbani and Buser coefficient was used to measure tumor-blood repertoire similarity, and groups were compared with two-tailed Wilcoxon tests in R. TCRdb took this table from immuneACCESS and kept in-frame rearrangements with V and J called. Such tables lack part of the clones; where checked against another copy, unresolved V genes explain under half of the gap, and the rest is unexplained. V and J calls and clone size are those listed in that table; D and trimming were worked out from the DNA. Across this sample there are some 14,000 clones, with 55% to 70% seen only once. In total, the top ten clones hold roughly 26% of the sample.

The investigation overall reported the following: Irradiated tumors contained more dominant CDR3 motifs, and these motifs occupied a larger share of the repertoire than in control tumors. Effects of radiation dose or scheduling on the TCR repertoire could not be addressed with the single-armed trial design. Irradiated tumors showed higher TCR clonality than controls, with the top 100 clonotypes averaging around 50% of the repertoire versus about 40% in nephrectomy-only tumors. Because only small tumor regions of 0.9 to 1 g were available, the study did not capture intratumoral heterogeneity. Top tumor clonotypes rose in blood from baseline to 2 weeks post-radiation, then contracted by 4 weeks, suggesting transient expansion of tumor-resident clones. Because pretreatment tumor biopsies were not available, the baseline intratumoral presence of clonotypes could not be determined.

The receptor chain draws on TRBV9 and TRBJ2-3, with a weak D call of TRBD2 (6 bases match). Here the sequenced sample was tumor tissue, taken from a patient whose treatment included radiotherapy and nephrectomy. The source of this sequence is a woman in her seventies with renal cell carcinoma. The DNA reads TGTGCCAGCAGCGTACGGCGGGGAAGCGGCACAGATACGCAGTATTTT. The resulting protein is CASSVRRGSGTDTQYF. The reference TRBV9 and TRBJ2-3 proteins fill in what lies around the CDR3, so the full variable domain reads DSGVTQTPKHLITATGQRVTLRCSPRSGDLSVYWYQQSLDQGLQFLIQYYNGEERAKGNILERFSAQQFPDLHSELNLSSLELGDSALYFCASSVRRGSGTDTQYFGPGTRLTVL.